One sample yielded the 20 T cell receptor beta chains listed below, sequenced in a study of blood T cell repertoires in COVID-19. Here immunoSEQ multiplex PCR was the method, and the copy in TCRdb shows in-frame clones only, minus some. The table shows a few hundred thousand clones, with about nine tenths occurring only once. The sequencing sample was made of peripheral blood. All receptors derive from a person aged 18 to 35 with COVID-19, enrolled during active disease.

This clone was observed once. This chain uses TRBV12-3 or TRBV12-4 with TRBJ1-2; D is uncertain. The CDR3 runs to 13 residues. Trimming took off 2 bases at V and 3 bases at J, with 7 bases between the two ends. CDR3 sequence reads: CASSLNSYYGYTF. DNA for the CDR3: TGTGCCAGCAGTTTAAACAGCTACTATGGCTACACCTTC.

The chain links TRBV6-5 to TRBJ2-5; maybe TRBD1 (6 bases). CDR1 and CDR2 (germline): MNHEY, SVGAGI. CDR3 size: 13 residues. Trimming removed 6 bases from V and 6 bases from J, with 14 bases in between. The CDR3: CASRQQGYQTQYF. In DNA form, the CDR3 reads TGTGCCAGCAGGCAACAGGGTTACCAGACCCAGTACTTC.

This clone was seen only once. The rearrangement joins TRBV12-3 or TRBV12-4 to TRBJ1-1; no reliable D call. With 10 bases removed from V and 5 bases from J, the gap between germline ends came to 14 bases. There are 12 residues in the CDR3. CDR3 in amino acids: CATRGAGTEAFF. In DNA, the CDR3 is TGTGCCACCCGAGGCGCCGGAACTGAAGCTTTCTTT.

This chain uses TRBV24-1 with TRBJ2-1; TRBD1 matches 8 bases. The CDR3 contains 16 residues. Germline V CDR1 and CDR2: KGHDR, SFDVKD. J lost 8 bases, V lost 4 bases, and 12 bases had no gene match. CDR3 DNA sequence: TGTGCCACCAGTGAACCGGGGACAGGACCGAGGGATGAGCAGTTCTTC. It codes for CATSEPGTGPRDEQFF.

V and J are TRBV3-1 (or the pseudogene TRBV3-2) and TRBJ1-1, with 7 bases lining up with TRBD1. Germline CDR1 reads LGHDT; CDR2 reads YNNKEL (reference sequence). This CDR3 has 13 residues. The V gene end was trimmed by 1 base and the J gene end by 4 bases; junction bases not matched to a gene: 0. CDR3 DNA: TGTGCCAGCAGCCAAGGACAGGGCACTGAAGCTTTCTTT. This gives the protein CASSQGQGTEAFF.

The chain employs TRBV11-2 and TRBJ2-5; 7 nucleotides agree with TRBD2. The CDR3 has 13 residues. The ends lost 1 base at V and 6 bases at J; junction bases unmatched: 2. Looked up from germline, CDR1 is SGHAT and CDR2 is FQNNGV. The CDR3 DNA reads as TGTGCCAGCAGCTTAGGCGGGAGACAGACCCAGTACTTC. It encodes CASSLGGRQTQYF.

The V gene is TRBV11-2, the J gene TRBJ2-4, with TRBD2 matching over 12 bases. V lost 0 bases and J lost 6; bases outside the gene matches: 9. Per germline, CDR1 SGHAT and CDR2 FQNNGV. The CDR3 loop spans 18 amino acids. In DNA, the CDR3 is TGTGCCAGCAGCTTAGATCTAGCGGGAGGGCCTGGTGGAAACATTCAGTACTTC. Its protein is CASSLDLAGGPGGNIQYF.

In DNA, the CDR3 is TGTGCCAGTAGTATACAGGATCAGCCCCAGCATTTT. Amino acids: CASSIQDQPQHF. The V and J genes are TRBV19 and TRBJ1-5; D is unclear. The germline V gene has CDR1 LNHDA and CDR2 SQIVND (reference sequence). Trimming pared 2 bases from V and 5 bases from J, leaving 4 bases between. The CDR3 covers 12 residues.

The rearrangement joins TRBV11-2 to TRBJ2-7; 12 bases match TRBD2. The trim removed 8 bases at V and 4 bases at J, leaving 3 bases unmatched. Germline V CDR1 and CDR2: SGHAT, FQNNGV. The length of the CDR3 is 13 residues. Written as DNA, the CDR3 is TGTGCCAGCGGACTAGCGGGACTATACGAGCAGTACTTC. It is translated as CASGLAGLYEQYF.

The chain employs TRBV5-1 and TRBJ2-5, with a tentative D call TRBD1 (5 bases). Germline CDR1 is SGHRS and CDR2 is YFSETQ. Trimming stripped 4 bases from V and 4 bases from J, with 29 bases between. The CDR3 consists of 19 residues. The CDR3, as DNA: TGCGCCAGCAGCCAATCGAACATGTTAAGGGGAAAGTTTGGAGAGACCCAGTACTTC. Its translation: CASSQSNMLRGKFGETQYF.

The CDR3 region is CASSAGGAVNEKLFF. For the CDR3, the DNA is TGTGCCAGCAGCGCAGGGGGCGCGGTTAATGAAAAACTGTTTTTT. This chain connects TRBV9 to TRBJ1-4, with TRBD1 identical over 8 bases. The V gene end was trimmed by 3 bases and the J gene end by 4 bases; junction bases not matched to a gene: 5. CDR1 SGDLS and CDR2 YYNGEE come from the germline V gene. The CDR3 consists of 15 residues. The full variable domain, completed using reference TRBV9 and TRBJ1-4, is DSGVTQTPKHLITATGQRVTLRCSPRSGDLSVYWYQQSLDQGLQFLIQYYNGEERAKGNILERFSAQQFPDLHSELNLSSLELGDSALYFCASSAGGAVNEKLFFGSGTQLSVL.

The chain uses TRBV2 and TRBJ2-1, with D possibly being TRBD2 (5 bases). Germline loops: CDR1 SNHLY, CDR2 FYNNEI. The V and J ends lost 6 bases and 0 bases respectively, with 18 bases between them. The CDR3 covers 17 residues. The CDR3 nucleotides read TGTGCCAGCAGCTATTCAGAAGCGGTGAGCTCCTACAATGAGCAGTTCTTC. Translated: CASSYSEAVSSYNEQFF. Together with reference TRBV2 and TRBJ2-1, the CDR3 gives the full variable domain: EPEVTQTPSHQVTQMGQEVILRCVPISNHLYFYWYRQILGQKVEFLVSFYNNEISEKSEIFDDQFSVERPDGSNFTLKIRSTKLEDSAMYFCASSYSEAVSSYNEQFFGPGTRLTVL.

This chain joins TRBV25-1 and TRBJ1-2, with 12 bases lining up with TRBD1. The CDR3 runs to 18 residues. Losses at the gene ends were 5 bases for V and 3 bases for J; bases not matched to a gene: 13. Germline assignment: CDR1 MGHDK and CDR2 SYGVNS. The CDR3 bases are TGTGCCAGCAGTCCTTTCGGGACAGGGGGCGAGGGTGACTATGGCTACACCTTC. Translating it yields CASSPFGTGGEGDYGYTF.

The J gene is TRBJ2-4, the V gene TRBV7-2, with TRBD2 matching over 8 bases. The CDR3 length is 19 residues. Germline loops: CDR1 SGHTA, CDR2 FQGNSA. V lost 4 bases, J lost 0 bases, and 14 bases stayed unmatched. CDR3 nucleotide sequence: TGTGCCAGCAGCTCAATAGCGGGACCAGGGGAACTAGCCAAAAACATTCAGTACTTC. Translation gives CASSSIAGPGELAKNIQYF. The whole variable domain, filled in from reference TRBV7-2 and TRBJ2-4, reads GAGVSQSPSNKVTEKGKDVELRCDPISGHTALYWYRQSLGQGLEFLIYFQGNSAPDKSGLPSDRFSAERTGGSVSTLTIQRTQQEDSAVYLCASSSIAGPGELAKNIQYFGAGTRLSVL.

The rearrangement uses TRBV4-3 and TRBJ2-2; 8 bases are shared with TRBD2. V gave up 0 bases and J gave up 4 bases; unmatched junction bases: 7. This CDR3 contains 17 residues. Per the germline V gene, CDR1 is LGHNA and CDR2 is YSLEER. CDR3 DNA: TGCGCCAGCAGCCAAGAACTGGGACTAGAGGGCACCGGGGAGCTGTTTTTT. This encodes CASSQELGLEGTGELFF.

Only one count was recorded for this clone. This chain links TRBV2 with TRBJ2-3, with 12 positions matching TRBD2. Germline CDR1 reads SNHLY; CDR2 reads FYNNEI. With V trimmed by 4 bases and J by 4 bases, 3 bases remained unmatched. CDR3 length: 15 amino acids. In nucleotides, the CDR3 is TGTGCCAGCAGTGCTAGCGGGAGGGGCGCAGATACGCAGTATTTT. Its protein is CASSASGRGADTQYF.

The V gene is TRBV12-3 or TRBV12-4, the J gene TRBJ1-1; no definite D call. V was clipped by 4 bases and J by 4 bases, with 4 bases between them. The CDR3 is 11 amino acids. In DNA, the CDR3 is TGTGCCAGCAGTTCCAGCACTGAAGCTTTCTTT. Protein sequence: CASSSSTEAFF.

This chain links TRBV4-3 with TRBJ2-3; a weak D match, TRBD2 (5 bases). CDR1 and CDR2 (germline): LGHNA, YSLEER. The CDR3 has 15 residues. The V gene lost 0 bases and the J gene lost 2 bases, with 9 bases spanning the gap. The CDR3 nucleotides are TGCGCCAGCAGCCAAGAGCTGACTAACACAGATACGCAGTATTTT. Its protein is CASSQELTNTDTQYF.

This rearrangement joins TRBV19 to TRBJ2-7; 12 bases fit TRBD2. CDR3 length: 15 amino acids. Germline CDR1 LNHDA, CDR2 SQIVND (reference sequence). The V segment lost 4 bases and the J segment 2 bases; nucleotides outside the gene matches: 3. CDR3 sequence (DNA): TGTGCCAGTAGTAAACTAGCGGGAGGTACCTACGAGCAGTACTTC. Translating it yields CASSKLAGGTYEQYF.

The chain employs TRBV3-1 (or the pseudogene TRBV3-2) and TRBJ2-5; 7 positions agree with TRBD2. CDR1 and CDR2 from the germline V gene are LGHDT and YNNKEL (reference sequence). The V gene end was trimmed by 3 bases and the J gene end by 3 bases; junction bases not matched to a gene: 13. The CDR3 is 17 amino acids. This CDR3 reads CASSQILAIGSEETQYF. The CDR3 nucleotides are TGTGCCAGCAGCCAGATACTAGCGATTGGTTCGGAAGAGACCCAGTACTTC.